This T cell receptor (beta chain) comes out of a study of T cell responses to AZD1222 COVID-19 vaccine. Study-level points and caveats: Donors, mostly white British, included more females; clonal diversity was possibly underestimated. Spike-specific TCR breadth and depth both grew after two AZD1222 doses. The CD4 TCRs associated with vaccination extended across spike and predominated at 160-218 and 743-854.

About this clone: No antigen is known for it.

The germline V and J ends were trimmed by 2 bases and 4 bases, with 7 bases remaining between them. The germline gives CDR1 SGHTS, CDR2 YDEGEE. CDR3 size: 13 residues. The repertoire was sequenced with immunoSEQ multiplex PCR; TCRdb's copy has only in-frame clones and lacks some. The sample contains 130,000 or so clones, over 85% of which appear only once. The sequence was collected from an adult in good health. The sequencing used peripheral blood, collected on day 0 of MenACWY control vaccination. This rearrangement joins TRBV5-8 to TRBJ1-5; D call uncertain. For the CDR3, the DNA is TGTGCCAGCAGCTTTGGTGGGAATCAGCCCCAGCATTTT. This translates into CASSFGGNQPQHF.